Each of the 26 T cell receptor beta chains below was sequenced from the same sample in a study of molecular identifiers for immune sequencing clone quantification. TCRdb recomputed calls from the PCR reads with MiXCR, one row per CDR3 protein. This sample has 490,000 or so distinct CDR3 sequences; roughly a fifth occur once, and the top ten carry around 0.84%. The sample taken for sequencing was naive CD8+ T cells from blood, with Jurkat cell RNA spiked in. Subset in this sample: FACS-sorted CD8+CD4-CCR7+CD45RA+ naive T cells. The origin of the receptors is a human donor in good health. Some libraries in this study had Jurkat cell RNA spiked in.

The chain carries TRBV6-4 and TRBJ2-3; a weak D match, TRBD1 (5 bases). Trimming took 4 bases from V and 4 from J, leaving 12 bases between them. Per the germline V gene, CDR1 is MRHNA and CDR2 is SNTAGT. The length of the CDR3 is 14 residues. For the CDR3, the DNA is TGTGCCAGCAGTGTGGACACGCGCGCAGATACGCAGTATTTT. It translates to CASSVDTRADTQYF.

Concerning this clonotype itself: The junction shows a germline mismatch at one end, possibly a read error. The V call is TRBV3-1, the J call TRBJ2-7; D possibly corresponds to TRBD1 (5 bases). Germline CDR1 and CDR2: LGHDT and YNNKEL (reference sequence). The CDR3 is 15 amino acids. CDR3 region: CTSSQGAAVAYEQYF. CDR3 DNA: TGTACCAGCAGCCAAGGGGCAGCCGTGGCCTACGAGCAGTACTTC.

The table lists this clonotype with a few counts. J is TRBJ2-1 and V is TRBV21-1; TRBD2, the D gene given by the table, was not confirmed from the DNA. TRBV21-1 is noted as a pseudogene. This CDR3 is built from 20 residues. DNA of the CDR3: TGTGCCAGCAGCCCATCTAGCGGGAAAACACCCCGGGCAATATACAATGAGCAGTTCTTC. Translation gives CASSPSSGKTPRAIYNEQFF.

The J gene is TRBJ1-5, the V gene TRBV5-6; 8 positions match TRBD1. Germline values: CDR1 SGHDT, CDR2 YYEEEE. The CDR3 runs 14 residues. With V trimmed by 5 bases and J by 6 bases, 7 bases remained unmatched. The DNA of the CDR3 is TGTGCCAGCAGTTCAGGGGGCGCGTTTCAGCCCCAGCATTTT. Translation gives CASSSGGAFQPQHF.

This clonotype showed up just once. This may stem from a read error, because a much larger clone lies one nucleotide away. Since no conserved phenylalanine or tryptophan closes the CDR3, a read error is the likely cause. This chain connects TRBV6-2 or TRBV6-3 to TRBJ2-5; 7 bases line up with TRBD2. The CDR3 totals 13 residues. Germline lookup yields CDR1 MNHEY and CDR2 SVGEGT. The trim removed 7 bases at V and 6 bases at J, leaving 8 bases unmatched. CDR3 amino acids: CASKKGGEKTQYL. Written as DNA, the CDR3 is TGTGCCAGCAAGAAGGGAGGGGAGAAGACCCAGTACCTC.

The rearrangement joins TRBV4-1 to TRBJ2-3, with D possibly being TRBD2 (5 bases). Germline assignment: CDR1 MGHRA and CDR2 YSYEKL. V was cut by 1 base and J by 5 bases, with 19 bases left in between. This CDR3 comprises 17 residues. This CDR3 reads CASSQVLRAKGRDTQYF. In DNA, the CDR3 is TGCGCCAGCAGCCAAGTTTTGCGGGCCAAAGGGAGAGATACGCAGTATTTT.

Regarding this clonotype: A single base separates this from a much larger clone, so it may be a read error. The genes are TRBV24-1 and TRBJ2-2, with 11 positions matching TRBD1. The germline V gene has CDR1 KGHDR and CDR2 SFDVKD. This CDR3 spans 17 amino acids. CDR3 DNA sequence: TGTGCCACCAGTGAACCCGGACAGGGGGCGAACACCGAGGAGCTGTTTTTT. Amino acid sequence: CATSEPGQGANTEELFF.

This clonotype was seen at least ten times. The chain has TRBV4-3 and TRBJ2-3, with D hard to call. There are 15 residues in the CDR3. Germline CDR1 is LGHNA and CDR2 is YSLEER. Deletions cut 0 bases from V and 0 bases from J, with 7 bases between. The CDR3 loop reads CASSQERQSTDTQYF. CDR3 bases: TGCGCCAGCAGCCAAGAGCGTCAGAGCACAGATACGCAGTATTTT.

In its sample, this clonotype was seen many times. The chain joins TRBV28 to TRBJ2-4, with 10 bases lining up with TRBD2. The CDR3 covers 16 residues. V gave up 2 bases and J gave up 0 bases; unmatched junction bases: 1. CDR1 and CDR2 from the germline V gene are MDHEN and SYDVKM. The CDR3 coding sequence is TGTGCCAGCAGTTTACGACTAGCGGGAGCCAAAAACATTCAGTACTTC. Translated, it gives CASSLRLAGAKNIQYF.

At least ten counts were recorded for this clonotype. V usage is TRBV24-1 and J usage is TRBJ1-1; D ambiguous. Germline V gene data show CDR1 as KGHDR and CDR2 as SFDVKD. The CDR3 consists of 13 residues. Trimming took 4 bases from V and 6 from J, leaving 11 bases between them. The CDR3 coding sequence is TGTGCCACCAGTGAAACCTCAGGATCTGAAGCTTTCTTT. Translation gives CATSETSGSEAFF.

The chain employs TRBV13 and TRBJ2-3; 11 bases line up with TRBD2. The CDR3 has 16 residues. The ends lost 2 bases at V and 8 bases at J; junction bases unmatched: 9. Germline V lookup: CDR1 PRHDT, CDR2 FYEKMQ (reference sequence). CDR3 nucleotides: TGTGCCAGCAGCTTAAGCCAGGCTAGCGGGAGGTTTACGCAGTATTTT. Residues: CASSLSQASGRFTQYF.

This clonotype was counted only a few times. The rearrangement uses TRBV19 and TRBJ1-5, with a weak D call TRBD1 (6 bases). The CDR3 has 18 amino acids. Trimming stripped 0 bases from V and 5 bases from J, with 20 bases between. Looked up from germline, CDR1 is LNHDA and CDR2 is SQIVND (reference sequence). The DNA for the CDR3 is TGTGCCAGTAGTATAGAGAATGGGGGGCGGAGGTTCGATCAGCCCCAGCATTTT. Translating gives CASSIENGGRRFDQPQHF.

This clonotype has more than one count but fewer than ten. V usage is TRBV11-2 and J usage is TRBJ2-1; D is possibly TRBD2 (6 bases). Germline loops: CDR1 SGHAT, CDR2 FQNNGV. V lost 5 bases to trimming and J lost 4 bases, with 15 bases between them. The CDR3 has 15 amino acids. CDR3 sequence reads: CASSPRPGRYNEQFF. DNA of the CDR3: TGTGCCAGCAGCCCCCGGCCAGGGAGGTACAATGAGCAGTTCTTC.

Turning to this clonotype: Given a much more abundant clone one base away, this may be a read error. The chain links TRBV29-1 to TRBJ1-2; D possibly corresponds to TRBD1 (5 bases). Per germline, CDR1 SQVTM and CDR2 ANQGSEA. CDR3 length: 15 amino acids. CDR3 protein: CSAEDLGQGDYGYTF. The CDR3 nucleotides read TGCAGCGCTGAAGATCTGGGGCAGGGTGACTATGGCTACACCTTC. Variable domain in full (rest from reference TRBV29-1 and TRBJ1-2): SAVISQKPSRDICQRGTSLTIQCQVDSQVTMMFWYRQQPGQSLTLIATANQGSEATYESGFVIDKFPISRPNLTFSTLTVSNMSPEDSSIYLCSAEDLGQGDYGYTFGSGTRLTVV.

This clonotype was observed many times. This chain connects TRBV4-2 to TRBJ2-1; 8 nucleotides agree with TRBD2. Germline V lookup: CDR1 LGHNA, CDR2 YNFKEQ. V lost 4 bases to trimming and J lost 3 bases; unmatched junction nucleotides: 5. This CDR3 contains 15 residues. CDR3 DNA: TGTGCCAGCAGCCTATCGAGCGGGAGCTACAATGAGCAGTTCTTC. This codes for CASSLSSGSYNEQFF.

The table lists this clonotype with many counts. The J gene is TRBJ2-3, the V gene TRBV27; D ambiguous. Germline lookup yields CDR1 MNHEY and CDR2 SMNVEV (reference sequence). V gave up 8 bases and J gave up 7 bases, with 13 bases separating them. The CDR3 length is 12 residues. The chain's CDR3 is CASGNLGYTQYF. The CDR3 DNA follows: TGTGCCAGCGGAAACCTTGGGTATACGCAGTATTTT.

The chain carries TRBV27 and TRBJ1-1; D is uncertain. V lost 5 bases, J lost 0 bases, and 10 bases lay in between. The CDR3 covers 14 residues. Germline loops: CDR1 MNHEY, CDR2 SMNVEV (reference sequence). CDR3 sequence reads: CASSVQSMNTEAFF. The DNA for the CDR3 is TGTGCCAGCAGTGTACAGAGTATGAACACTGAAGCTTTCTTT.

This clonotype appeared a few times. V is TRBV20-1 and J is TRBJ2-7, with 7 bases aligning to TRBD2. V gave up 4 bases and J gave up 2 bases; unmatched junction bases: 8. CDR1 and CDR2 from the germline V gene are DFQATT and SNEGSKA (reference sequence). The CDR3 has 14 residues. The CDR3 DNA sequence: TGCAGTGCTATAGACCGGGACTACCCCTACGAGCAGTACTTC. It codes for CSAIDRDYPYEQYF.

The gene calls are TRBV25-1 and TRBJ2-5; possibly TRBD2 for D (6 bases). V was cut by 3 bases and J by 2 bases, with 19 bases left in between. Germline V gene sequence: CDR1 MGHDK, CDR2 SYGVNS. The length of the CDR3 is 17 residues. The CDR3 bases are TGTGCCAGCAGTGAGGCGGGGCCAATGGATTCACAAGAGACCCAGTACTTC. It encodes CASSEAGPMDSQETQYF.

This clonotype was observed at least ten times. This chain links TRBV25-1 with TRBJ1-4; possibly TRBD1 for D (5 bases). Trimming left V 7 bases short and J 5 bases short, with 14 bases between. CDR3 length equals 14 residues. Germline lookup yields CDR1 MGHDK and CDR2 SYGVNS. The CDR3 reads CASTLTGTNEKLFF. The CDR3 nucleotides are TGTGCCAGCACCCTTACCGGGACCAATGAAAAACTGTTTTTT. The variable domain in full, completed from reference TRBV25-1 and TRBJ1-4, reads EADIYQTPRYLVIGTGKKITLECSQTMGHDKMYWYQQDPGMELHLIHYSYGVNSTEKGDLSSESTVSRIRTEHFPLTLESARPSHTSQYLCASTLTGTNEKLFFGSGTQLSVL.

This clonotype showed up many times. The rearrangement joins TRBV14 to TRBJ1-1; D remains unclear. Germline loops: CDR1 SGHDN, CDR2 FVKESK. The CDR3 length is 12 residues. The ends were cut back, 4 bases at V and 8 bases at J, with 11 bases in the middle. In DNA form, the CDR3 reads TGTGCCAGCAGCCCGATATACAACGAAGCTTTCTTT. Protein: CASSPIYNEAFF.

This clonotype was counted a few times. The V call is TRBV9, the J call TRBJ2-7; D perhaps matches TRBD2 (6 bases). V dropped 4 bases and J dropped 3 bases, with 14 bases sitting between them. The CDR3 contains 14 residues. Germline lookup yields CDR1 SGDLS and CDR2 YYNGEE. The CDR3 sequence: CASSPGPSDYEQYF. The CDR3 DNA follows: TGTGCCAGCAGCCCGGGTCCTAGCGACTACGAGCAGTACTTC.

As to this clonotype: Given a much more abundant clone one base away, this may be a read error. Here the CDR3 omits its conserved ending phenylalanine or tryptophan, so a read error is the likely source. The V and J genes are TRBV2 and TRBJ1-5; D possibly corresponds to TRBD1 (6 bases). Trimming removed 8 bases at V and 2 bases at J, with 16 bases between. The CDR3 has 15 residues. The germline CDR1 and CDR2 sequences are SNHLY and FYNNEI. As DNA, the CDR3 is TGTGCCAGCTCAGACAGGCCACAGGGCAATCAGCCCCAGCATGTT. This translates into CASSDRPQGNQPQHV.

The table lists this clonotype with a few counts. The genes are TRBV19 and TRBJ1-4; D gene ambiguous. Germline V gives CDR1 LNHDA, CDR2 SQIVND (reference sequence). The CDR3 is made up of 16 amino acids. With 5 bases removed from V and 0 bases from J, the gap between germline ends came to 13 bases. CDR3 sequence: CASSHSALATNEKLFF. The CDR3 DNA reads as TGTGCCAGTAGTCACAGCGCCCTTGCAACTAATGAAAAACTGTTTTTT.

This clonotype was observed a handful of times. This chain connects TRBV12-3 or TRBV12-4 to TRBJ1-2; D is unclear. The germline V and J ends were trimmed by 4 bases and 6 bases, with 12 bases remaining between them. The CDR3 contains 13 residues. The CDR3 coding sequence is TGTGCCAGCAGTTCACCGGGCCAGGATGGCTACACCTTC. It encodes CASSSPGQDGYTF.

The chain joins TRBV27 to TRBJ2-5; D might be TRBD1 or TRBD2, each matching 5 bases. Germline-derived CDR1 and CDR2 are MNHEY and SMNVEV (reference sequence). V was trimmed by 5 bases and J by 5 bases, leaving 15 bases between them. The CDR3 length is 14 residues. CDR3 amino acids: CASSPSSGLETQYF. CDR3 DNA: TGTGCCAGCAGTCCCTCGTCGGGGCTGGAGACCCAGTACTTC.